The clone carrying this TCR beta chain is medium-sized within its sample. Its antigen is unknown. TCRdb processed the 5' RACE reads anew with MiXCR; each CDR3 protein has one entry. The table records about 40,000 distinct CDR3 sequences, roughly 4.9% of them present only once. This sample was included in a study of spatial heterogeneity in lung cancer. Time point defined: sample taken at primary tumor resection. Whole RNA obtained from tumor, nontumor lung or frozen PBMC underwent sequencing without sorting. The germline gives CDR1 SGHTA, CDR2 FQGNSA. Trimming took off 0 bases at V and 3 bases at J, with 9 bases between the two ends. This CDR3 is built from 15 residues. Study-level points and caveats: Resection blood, more than follow-up blood, showed ubiquitous expanded tumor TCRs.

The material sequenced was PBMCs, taken at surgery. The chain recombines TRBV7-2 with TRBJ2-1; the D is unclear. This clonotype was obtained from a female donor with early-stage non-small cell lung cancer. CDR3 coding DNA: TGTGCCAGCAGCTTAGCGTCCGCCATCTACAATGAGCAGTTCTTC. This encodes CASSLASAIYNEQFF.